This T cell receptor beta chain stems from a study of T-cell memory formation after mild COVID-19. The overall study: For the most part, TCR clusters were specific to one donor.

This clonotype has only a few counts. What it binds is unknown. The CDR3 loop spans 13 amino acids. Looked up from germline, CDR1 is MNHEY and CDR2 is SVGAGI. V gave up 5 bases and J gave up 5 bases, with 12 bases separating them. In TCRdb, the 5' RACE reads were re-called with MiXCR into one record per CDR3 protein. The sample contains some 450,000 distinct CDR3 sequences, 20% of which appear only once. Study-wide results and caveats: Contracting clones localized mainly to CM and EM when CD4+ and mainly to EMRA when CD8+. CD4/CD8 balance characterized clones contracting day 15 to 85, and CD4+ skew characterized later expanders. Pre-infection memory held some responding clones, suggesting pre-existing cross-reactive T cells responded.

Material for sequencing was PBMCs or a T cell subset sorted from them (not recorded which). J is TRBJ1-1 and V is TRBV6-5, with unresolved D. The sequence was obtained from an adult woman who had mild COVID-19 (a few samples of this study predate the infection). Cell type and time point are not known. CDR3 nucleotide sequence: TGTGCCAGCAGTCGGGCTACGGGGACTGAAGCTTTCTTT. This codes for CASSRATGTEAFF.